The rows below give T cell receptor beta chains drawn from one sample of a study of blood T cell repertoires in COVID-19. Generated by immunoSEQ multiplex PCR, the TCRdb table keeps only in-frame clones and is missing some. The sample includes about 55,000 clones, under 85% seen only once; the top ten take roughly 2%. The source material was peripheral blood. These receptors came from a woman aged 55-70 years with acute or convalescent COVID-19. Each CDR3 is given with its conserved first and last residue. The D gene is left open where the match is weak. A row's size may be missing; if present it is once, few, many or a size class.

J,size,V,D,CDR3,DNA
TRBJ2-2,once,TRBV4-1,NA,CASSQDLGQTGELFF,TGCGCCAGCAGCCAAGATCTGGGGCAGACCGGGGAGCTGTTTTTT
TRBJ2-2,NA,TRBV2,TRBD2,CASSPLAGASGELFF,TGTGCCAGCAGTCCTCTAGCGGGGGCCTCCGGGGAGCTGTTTTTT
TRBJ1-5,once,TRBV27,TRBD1,CASRRDRGLNQPQHF,TGTGCCAGCAGGAGAGACAGGGGGCTTAATCAGCCCCAGCATTTT
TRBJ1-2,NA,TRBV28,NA,CASSLSGRGNYGYTF,TGTGCCAGCAGTTTATCGGGCAGGGGTAACTATGGCTACACCTTC
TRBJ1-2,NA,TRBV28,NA,CASRGLPGHDYGYTF,TGTGCCAGCAGGGGATTACCGGGACACGACTATGGCTACACCTTC
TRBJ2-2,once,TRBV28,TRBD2,CASKASGGATGELFF,TGTGCCAGCAAGGCTAGCGGGGGTGCTACCGGGGAGCTGTTTTTT
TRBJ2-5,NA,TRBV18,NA,CASSSDRSQTQYF,TGTGCCAGCTCAAGTGACAGGTCACAGACCCAGTACTTC
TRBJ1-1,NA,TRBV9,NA,CASSLEDRAGGEAFF,TGTGCCAGCAGCCTCGAGGACCGAGCCGGGGGTGAAGCTTTCTTT
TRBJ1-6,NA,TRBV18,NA,CASSLQGTNSPLHF,TGTGCCAGCTCCCTACAGGGTACGAATTCACCCCTCCACTTT
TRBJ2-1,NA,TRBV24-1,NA,CATSDQPLRRGASYNEQFF,TGTGCCACCAGTGATCAACCACTCAGGCGGGGCGCGTCCTACAATGAGCAGTTCTTC
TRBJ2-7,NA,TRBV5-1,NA,CASSPTAAFSYEQYF,TGCGCCAGCAGCCCCACCGCGGCTTTCTCCTACGAGCAGTACTTC
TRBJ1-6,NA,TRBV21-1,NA,CASSNGRGRVSPLHF,TGTGCCAGCAGCAACGGACGGGGGAGGGTATCACCCCTCCACTTT
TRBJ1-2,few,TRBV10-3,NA,CAIPGANYGYTF,TGTGCCATCCCAGGGGCTAACTATGGCTACACCTTC
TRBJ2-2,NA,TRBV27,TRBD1,CASNGRGLDGELFF,TGTGCCAGCAATGGCAGGGGGCTTGACGGGGAGCTGTTTTTT
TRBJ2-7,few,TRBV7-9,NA,CASSLRGLTYEQYF,TGTGCCAGCAGCTTAAGAGGCCTAACCTACGAGCAGTACTTC
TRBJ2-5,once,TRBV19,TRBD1,CASSTRDRETQYF,TGTGCCAGTAGTACCCGGGACAGGGAGACCCAGTACTTC
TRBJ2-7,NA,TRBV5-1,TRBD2,CASSWTSSYEQYF,TGCGCCAGCAGCTGGACTAGCTCCTACGAGCAGTACTTC
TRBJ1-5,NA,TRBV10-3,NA,CAISESKGRSNQPQHF,TGTGCCATCAGTGAGTCGAAGGGGCGGAGCAATCAGCCCCAGCATTTT
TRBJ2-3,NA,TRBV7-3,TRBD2,CASSPSPSGDTTDTQYF,TGTGCCAGCAGCCCGTCCCCTAGCGGGGATACCACAGATACGCAGTATTTT
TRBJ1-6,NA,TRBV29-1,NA,CSVRQTDNSPLHF,TGCAGCGTGAGACAGACCGATAATTCACCCCTCCACTTT
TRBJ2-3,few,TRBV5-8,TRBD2,CASSNGRGGKTDTQYF,TGTGCCAGCTCCAACGGGAGGGGGGGAAAGACAGATACGCAGTATTTT
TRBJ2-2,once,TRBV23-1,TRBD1,CASSQSPPPGQANTGELFF,TGCGCCAGCAGTCAATCCCCTCCCCCGGGACAGGCGAACACCGGGGAGCTGTTTTTT
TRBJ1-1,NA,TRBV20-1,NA,CSAQKGEGGFF,TGCAGTGCCCAGAAGGGGGAGGGTGGTTTCTTT
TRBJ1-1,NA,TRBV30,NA,CAWRRVTYEAFF,TGTGCCTGGAGGCGGGTGACCTATGAAGCTTTCTTT
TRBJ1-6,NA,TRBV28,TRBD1,CASSAGTGNNSPLHF,TGTGCCAGCAGTGCAGGGACAGGGAATAATTCACCCCTCCACTTT
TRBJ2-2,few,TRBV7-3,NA,CASSFWGRGQPGELFF,TGTGCCAGCAGCTTTTGGGGGCGAGGGCAACCCGGGGAGCTGTTTTTT
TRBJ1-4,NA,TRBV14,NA,CASSQMGRSEEKLFF,TGTGCCAGCAGCCAGATGGGGAGGTCGGAGGAAAAACTGTTTTTT
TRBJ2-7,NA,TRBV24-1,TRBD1,CATSDPNRGTYEQYF,TGTGCCACCAGTGACCCGAACAGGGGAACCTACGAGCAGTACTTC
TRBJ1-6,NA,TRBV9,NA,CASSVLDSNNSPLHF,TGTGCCAGCAGCGTATTAGACAGTAATAATTCACCCCTCCACTTT
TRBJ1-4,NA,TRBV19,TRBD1,CASRWTTGGGEKLFF,TGTGCCAGTAGGTGGACTACAGGGGGAGGTGAAAAACTGTTTTTT
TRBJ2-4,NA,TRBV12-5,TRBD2,CASDSPTGGAKNIQYF,TGTGCTAGTGACTCACCAACGGGGGGGGCCAAAAACATTCAGTACTTC
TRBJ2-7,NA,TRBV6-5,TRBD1,CASRTGTGSTYEQYF,TGTGCCAGCAGAACCGGGACAGGGAGCACCTACGAGCAGTACTTC
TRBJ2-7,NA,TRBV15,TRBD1,CATSRGQGFYEQYF,TGTGCCACCAGCAGGGGACAGGGGTTCTACGAGCAGTACTTC
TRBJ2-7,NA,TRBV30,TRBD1,CAWRVFGTGSTYEQYF,TGTGCCTGGAGGGTCTTCGGGACAGGGTCAACCTACGAGCAGTACTTC
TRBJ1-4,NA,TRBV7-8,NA,CASSLGRGSTNEKLFF,TGTGCCAGCAGCTTAGGGCGGGGATCAACTAATGAAAAACTGTTTTTT
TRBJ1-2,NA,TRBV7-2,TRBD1,CASSLAIQGAGGYTF,TGTGCCAGCAGCTTAGCGATACAGGGGGCCGGTGGCTACACCTTC
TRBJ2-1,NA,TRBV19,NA,CASSRSSYNEQFF,TGTGCCAGTAGTAGGAGCTCCTACAATGAGCAGTTCTTC
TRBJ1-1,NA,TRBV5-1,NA,CASSFVGGRGGTEAFF,TGCGCCAGCAGCTTCGTTGGGGGCCGCGGGGGCACTGAAGCTTTCTTT
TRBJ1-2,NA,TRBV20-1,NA,CRALGGGYTF,TGCAGGGCGTTGGGGGGTGGCTACACCTTC
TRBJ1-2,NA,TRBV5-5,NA,CASSFSPGGGGDYGYTF,TGTGCCAGCAGCTTTTCACCCGGGGGGGGCGGTGACTATGGCTACACCTTC
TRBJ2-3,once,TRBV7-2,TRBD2,CASSLEASGRHTQYF,TGTGCCAGCAGCTTAGAGGCTAGCGGGAGACATACGCAGTATTTT
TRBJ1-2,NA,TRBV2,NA,CASSEWQGNYGYTF,TGTGCCAGCAGTGAATGGCAGGGTAACTATGGCTACACCTTC
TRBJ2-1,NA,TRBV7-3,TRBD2,CASSLTSTSGVFF,TGTGCCAGCAGCTTAACCTCCACTAGCGGCGTGTTCTTC
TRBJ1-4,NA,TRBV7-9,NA,CASSLSARAEKLFF,TGTGCCAGCAGCTTAAGTGCAAGAGCTGAAAAACTGTTTTTT
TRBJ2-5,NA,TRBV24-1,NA,CATSQGWETQYF,TGTGCCACCAGCCAGGGATGGGAGACCCAGTACTTC
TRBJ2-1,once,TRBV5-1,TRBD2,CASSLGTGTSGYNEQFF,TGCGCCAGCAGCTTGGGGACCGGGACTAGCGGATACAATGAGCAGTTCTTC
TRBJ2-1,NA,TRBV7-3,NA,CASSLDSKSFNEQFF,TGTGCCAGCAGCCTGGACAGCAAAAGTTTCAATGAGCAGTTCTTC
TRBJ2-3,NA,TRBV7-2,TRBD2,CASSLALLAGLDTQYF,TGTGCCAGCAGCTTAGCGCTCCTAGCGGGGTTGGATACGCAGTATTTT
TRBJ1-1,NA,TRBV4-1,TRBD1,CASSRQGQAFF,TGCGCCAGCAGCAGACAGGGGCAAGCTTTCTTT
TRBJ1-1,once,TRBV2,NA,CASRADRNTEAFF,TGTGCCAGCAGAGCCGACAGGAACACTGAAGCTTTCTTT
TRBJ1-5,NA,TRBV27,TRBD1,CASSMTGRSNQPQHF,TGTGCCAGCAGTATGACAGGGAGGAGCAATCAGCCCCAGCATTTT
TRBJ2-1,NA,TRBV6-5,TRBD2,CASTASGGAANEQFF,TGTGCCAGCACCGCTAGCGGGGGGGCCGCCAATGAGCAGTTCTTC
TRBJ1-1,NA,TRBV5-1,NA,CASSLGGGNTEAFF,TGCGCCAGCAGCTTGGGGGGAGGTAACACTGAAGCTTTCTTT